The rows below give T cell receptor beta chains drawn from one sample of a study of blood T cells in healthy people across ages. TCRdb used MiXCR to reprocess the 5' RACE reads, holding one entry per CDR3 protein. The sample has hundreds of thousands of distinct CDR3 sequences; 24% are singletons. Another study also made use of these data, one on T cells of mothers and their children.

Source material: blood. These receptors all stem from a boy aged 10-17 years in good health. The CDR3 runs from the conserved cysteine through the conserved F or W.

J: TRBJ1-5; V: TRBV2; CDR3: CASSGGSPLFQPQHF
J: TRBJ2-1; V: TRBV7-2; CDR3: CASSLVPYGRVLGEQFF
J: TRBJ2-5; V: TRBV7-9; CDR3: CASSLLDRQETQYF
J: TRBJ2-7; V: TRBV2; CDR3: CASGLAGAEQYF
J: TRBJ1-1; V: TRBV3-1; CDR3: CASSQDVTEAFF
J: TRBJ2-7; V: TRBV6-5; CDR3: CASSYNFPAGGSSYEQYF
J: TRBJ1-2; V: TRBV9; CDR3: CASSGLKGYTF
J: TRBJ2-2; V: TRBV28; CDR3: CASNVNTGELFF
J: TRBJ2-1; V: TRBV6-2/TRBV6-3; CDR3: CASTLEGLAREQFF
J: TRBJ2-3; V: TRBV29-1; CDR3: CSVESEAETDTQYF
J: TRBJ2-5; V: TRBV12-3/TRBV12-4; CDR3: CASALAGLQETQYF
J: TRBJ2-5; V: TRBV7-2; CDR3: CASRKEGGGETQYF
J: TRBJ1-2; V: TRBV20-1; CDR3: CSARDALQTGVYGYTF
J: TRBJ2-5; V: TRBV15; CDR3: CATSRDGATRETQYF
J: TRBJ2-2; V: TRBV4-1; CDR3: CASSQDPGTSGYTGELFF